The T cell receptor (beta chain) under discussion was sequenced for a study of blood T cell repertoires in COVID-19. Study in general: Samples of COVID-19 (acute and convalescent) were obtained from the United States, Italy and Spain. T cells, B-cell-depleted T cells, or PBMCs supplied cDNA or gDNA.

Some clones are missing from TCRdb's copy, which holds only in-frame ones; the method was immunoSEQ multiplex PCR. Here the sample spans some 300,000 clones, more than 80% being singletons. Germline V gives CDR1 SEHNR, CDR2 FQNEAQ (reference sequence). This CDR3 contains 17 residues. Trimming cost V 5 bases and J 0 bases; bases outside gene matches: 10. This sequence originates from a woman aged 45-59 years with COVID-19, enrolled during active disease. Source material: peripheral blood. The chain has TRBV7-9 and TRBJ2-4; 7 bases are a match to TRBD1. CDR3 sequence: CASSATGLTVAKNIQYF. CDR3 DNA: TGTGCCAGCAGCGCGACAGGGCTCACCGTAGCCAAAAACATTCAGTACTTC.